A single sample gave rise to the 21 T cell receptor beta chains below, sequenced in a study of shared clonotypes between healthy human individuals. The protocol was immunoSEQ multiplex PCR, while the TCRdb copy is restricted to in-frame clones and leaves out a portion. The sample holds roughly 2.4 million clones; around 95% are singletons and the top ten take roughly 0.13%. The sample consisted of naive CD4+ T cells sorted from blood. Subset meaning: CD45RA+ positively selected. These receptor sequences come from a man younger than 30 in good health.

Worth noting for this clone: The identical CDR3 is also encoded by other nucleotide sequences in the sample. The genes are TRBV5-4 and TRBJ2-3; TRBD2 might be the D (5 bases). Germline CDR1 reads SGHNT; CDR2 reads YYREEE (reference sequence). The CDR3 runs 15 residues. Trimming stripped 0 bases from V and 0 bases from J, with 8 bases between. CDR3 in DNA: TGTGCCAGCAGCTTGGAAGGCGGGAGCACAGATACGCAGTATTTT. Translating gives CASSLEGGSTDTQYF.

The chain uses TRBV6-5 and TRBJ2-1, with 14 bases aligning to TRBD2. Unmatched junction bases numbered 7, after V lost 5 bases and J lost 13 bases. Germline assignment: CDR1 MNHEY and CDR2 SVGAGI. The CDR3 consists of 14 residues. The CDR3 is CASSSPGLAGEQFF. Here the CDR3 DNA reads TGTGCCAGCAGTAGTCCGGGACTAGCGGGGGAACAGTTCTTC.

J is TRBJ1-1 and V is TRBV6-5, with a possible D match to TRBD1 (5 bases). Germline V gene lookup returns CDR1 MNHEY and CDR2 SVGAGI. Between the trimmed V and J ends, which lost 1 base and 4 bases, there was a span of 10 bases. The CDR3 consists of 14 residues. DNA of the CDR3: TGTGCCAGCAGTTACTTAGGGGAGATCACTGAAGCTTTCTTT. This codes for CASSYLGEITEAFF.

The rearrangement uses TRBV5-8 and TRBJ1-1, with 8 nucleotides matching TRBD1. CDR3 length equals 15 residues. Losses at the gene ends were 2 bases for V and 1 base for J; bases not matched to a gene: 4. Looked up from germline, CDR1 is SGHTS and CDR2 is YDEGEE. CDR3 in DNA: TGTGCCAGCAGCTTTGACAGGGGACGGAACACTGAAGCTTTCTTT. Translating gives CASSFDRGRNTEAFF.

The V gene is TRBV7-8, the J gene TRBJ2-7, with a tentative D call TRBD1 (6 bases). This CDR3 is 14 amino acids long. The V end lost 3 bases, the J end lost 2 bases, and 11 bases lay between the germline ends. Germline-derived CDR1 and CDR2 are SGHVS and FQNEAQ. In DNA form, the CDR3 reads TGTGCCAGCAGCTTGGGGTCAGGGGCCTACGAGCAGTACTTC. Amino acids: CASSLGSGAYEQYF.

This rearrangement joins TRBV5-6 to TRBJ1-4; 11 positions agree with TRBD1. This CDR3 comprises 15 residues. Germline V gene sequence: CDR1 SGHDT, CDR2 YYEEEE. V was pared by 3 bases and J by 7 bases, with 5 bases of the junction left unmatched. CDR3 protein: CASSWGTGGLEKLFF. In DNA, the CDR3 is TGTGCCAGCAGCTGGGGGACAGGGGGTCTTGAAAAACTGTTTTTT.

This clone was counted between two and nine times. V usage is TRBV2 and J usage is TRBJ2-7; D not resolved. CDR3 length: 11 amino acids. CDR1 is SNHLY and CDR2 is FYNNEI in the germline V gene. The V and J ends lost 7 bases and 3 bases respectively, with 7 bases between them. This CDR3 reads CASTAVYEQYF. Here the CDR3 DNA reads TGTGCCAGCACAGCAGTCTACGAGCAGTACTTC.

This CDR3 reads CASSVRAGVANEQFF. The CDR3 DNA follows: TGTGCCAGCAGTGTAAGAGCGGGAGTAGCAAATGAGCAGTTCTTC. J is TRBJ2-1 and V is TRBV25-1; 8 bases align to TRBD2. The CDR3 is 15 residues long. The V gene's germline CDR1 is MGHDK and CDR2 SYGVNS. Unmatched junction bases numbered 9, after V lost 4 bases and J lost 7 bases.

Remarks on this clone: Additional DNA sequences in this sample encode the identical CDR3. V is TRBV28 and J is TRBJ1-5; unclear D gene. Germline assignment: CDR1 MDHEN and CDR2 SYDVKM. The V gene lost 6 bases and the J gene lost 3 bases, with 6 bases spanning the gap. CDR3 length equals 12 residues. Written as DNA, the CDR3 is TGTGCCAGCAGGAGTCCCAATCAGCCCCAGCATTTT. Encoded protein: CASRSPNQPQHF.

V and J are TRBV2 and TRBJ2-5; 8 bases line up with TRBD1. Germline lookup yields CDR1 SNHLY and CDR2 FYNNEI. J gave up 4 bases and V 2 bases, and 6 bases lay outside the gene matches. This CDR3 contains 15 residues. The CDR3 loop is CASSEQGAVSETQYF. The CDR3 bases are TGTGCCAGCAGTGAACAGGGGGCTGTATCAGAGACCCAGTACTTC.

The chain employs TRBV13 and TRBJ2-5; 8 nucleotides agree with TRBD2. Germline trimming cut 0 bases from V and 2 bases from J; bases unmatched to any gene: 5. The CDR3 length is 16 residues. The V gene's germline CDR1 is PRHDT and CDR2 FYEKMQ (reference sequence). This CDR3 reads CASSLGGGAEQETQYF. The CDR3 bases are TGTGCCAGCAGCTTAGGCGGGGGGGCAGAACAAGAGACCCAGTACTTC. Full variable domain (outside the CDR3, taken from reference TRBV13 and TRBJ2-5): AAGVIQSPRHLIKEKRETATLKCYPIPRHDTVYWYQQGPGQDPQFLISFYEKMQSDKGSIPDRFSAQQFSDYHSELNMSSLELGDSALYFCASSLGGGAEQETQYFGPGTRLLVL.

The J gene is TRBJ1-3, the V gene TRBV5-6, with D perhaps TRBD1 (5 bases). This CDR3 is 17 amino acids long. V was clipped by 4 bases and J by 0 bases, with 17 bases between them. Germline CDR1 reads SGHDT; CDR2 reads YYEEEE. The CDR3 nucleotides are TGTGCCAGCAGCCTATATCGGGGACTCACCTCTGGAAACACCATATATTTT. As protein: CASSLYRGLTSGNTIYF.

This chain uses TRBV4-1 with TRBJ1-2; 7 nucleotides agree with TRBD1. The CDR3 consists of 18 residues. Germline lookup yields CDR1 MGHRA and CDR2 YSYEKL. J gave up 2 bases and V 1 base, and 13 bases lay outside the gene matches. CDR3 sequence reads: CASSQVGGGVAENYGYTF. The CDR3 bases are TGCGCCAGCAGCCAAGTTGGAGGGGGCGTAGCGGAAAACTATGGCTACACCTTC.

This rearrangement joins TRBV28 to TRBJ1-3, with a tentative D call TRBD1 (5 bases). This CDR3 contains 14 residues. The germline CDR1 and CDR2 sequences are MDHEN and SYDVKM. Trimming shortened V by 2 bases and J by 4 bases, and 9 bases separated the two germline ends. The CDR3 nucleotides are TGTGCCAGCAGTTTAGGAGGGGTCGGAAACACCATATATTTT. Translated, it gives CASSLGGVGNTIYF.

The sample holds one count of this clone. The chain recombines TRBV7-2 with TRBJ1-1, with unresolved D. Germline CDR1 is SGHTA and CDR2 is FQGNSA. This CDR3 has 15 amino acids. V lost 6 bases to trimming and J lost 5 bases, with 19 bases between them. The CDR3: CASRPARGGGTEAFF. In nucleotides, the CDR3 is TGTGCCAGCAGACCAGCCCGGGGAGGCGGGACTGAAGCTTTCTTT. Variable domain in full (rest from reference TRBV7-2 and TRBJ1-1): GAGVSQSPSNKVTEKGKDVELRCDPISGHTALYWYRQSLGQGLEFLIYFQGNSAPDKSGLPSDRFSAERTGGSVSTLTIQRTQQEDSAVYLCASRPARGGGTEAFFGQGTRLTVV.

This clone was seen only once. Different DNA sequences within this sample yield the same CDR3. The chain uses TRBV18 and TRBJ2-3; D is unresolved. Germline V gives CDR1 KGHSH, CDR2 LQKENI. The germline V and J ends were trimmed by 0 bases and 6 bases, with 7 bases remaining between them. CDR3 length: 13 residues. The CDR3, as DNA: TGTGCCAGCTCACCACCGCTGGGGGATACGCAGTATTTT. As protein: CASSPPLGDTQYF. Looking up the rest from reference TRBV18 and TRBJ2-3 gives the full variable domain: NAGVMQNPRHLVRRRGQEARLRCSPMKGHSHVYWYRQLPEEGLKFMVYLQKENIIDESGMPKERFSAEFPKEGPSILRIQQVVRGDSAAYFCASSPPLGDTQYFGPGTRLTVL.

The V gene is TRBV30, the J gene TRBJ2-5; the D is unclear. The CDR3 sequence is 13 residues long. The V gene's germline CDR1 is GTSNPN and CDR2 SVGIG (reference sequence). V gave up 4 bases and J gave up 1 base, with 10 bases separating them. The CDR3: CAWKEGSQETQYF. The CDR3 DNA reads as TGTGCCTGGAAAGAAGGGTCCCAAGAGACCCAGTACTTC.

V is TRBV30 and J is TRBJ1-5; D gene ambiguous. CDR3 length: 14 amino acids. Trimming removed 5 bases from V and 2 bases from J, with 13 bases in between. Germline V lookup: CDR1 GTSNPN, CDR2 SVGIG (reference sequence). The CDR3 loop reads CAWGFSFGNQPQHF. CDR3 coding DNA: TGTGCCTGGGGATTCTCTTTTGGCAATCAGCCCCAGCATTTT. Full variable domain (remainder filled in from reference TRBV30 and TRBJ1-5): SQTIHQWPATLVQPVGSPLSLECTVEGTSNPNLYWYRQAAGRGLQLLFYSVGIGQISSEVPQNLSASRPQDRQFILSSKKLLLSDSGFYLCAWGFSFGNQPQHFGDGTRLSIL.

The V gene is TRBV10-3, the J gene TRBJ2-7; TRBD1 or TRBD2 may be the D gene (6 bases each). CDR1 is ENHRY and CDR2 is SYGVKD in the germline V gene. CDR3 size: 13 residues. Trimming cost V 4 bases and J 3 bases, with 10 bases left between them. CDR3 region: CAISAGAYYEQYF. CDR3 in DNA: TGTGCCATCAGTGCGGGGGCCTACTACGAGCAGTACTTC.

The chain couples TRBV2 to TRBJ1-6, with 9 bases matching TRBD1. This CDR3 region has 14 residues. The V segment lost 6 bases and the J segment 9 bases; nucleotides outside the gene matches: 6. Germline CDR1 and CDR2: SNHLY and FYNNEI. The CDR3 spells CASSRDREGSPLHF. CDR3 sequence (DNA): TGTGCCAGCAGCCGGGACAGGGAGGGTTCACCCCTCCACTTT.

The CDR3 loop is CAWSRDREQYF. The CDR3 DNA is TGTGCCTGGAGTAGGGACAGGGAGCAGTACTTC. V usage is TRBV30 and J usage is TRBJ2-7; 8 bases agree with TRBD1. The CDR3 is 11 amino acids. The J segment lost 7 bases and the V segment lost 2 bases, leaving 1 base of the junction unmatched. CDR1 is GTSNPN and CDR2 is SVGIG in the germline V gene (reference sequence).